The TCR beta chain under discussion was sequenced for a study of blood T cells in healthy people across ages (dated by TCRdb to the mid-2010s). Turning to the overall study: In model experiments, roughly one uniquely barcoded TCR beta cDNA molecule per two T cells was captured by template switching. To avoid experimental bias, donors of different ages were spread randomly across the sequencing lanes. Two additional independent replicas of 1 million unique cDNA reads from the same blood draw were analyzed for two donors (one aged 18 to 30 and one aged 80 or older). Four age groups were formed from the donors: young (average approximately 16 years), middle-aged (approximately 40), aged (roughly 59) and long-lived (approximately 80). Using deep sequencing normalized with unique cDNA molecular identifiers, the study measured how TCR beta repertoire diversity changes with age. What the work shows at the level of the full study, not this receptor alone: As age increased, observed TCR beta diversity per million T cells dropped in a roughly linear way, and a significant reduction was already evident by age 40. Estimates of total diversity based on one million sequenced T cells were considered lower bounds and underestimates. Compared with the aged group, the long-lived group had more naive CD4+ T cells, fewer expanded clones and increased TCR diversity, suggesting age selection. Bulk unsorted PBMC profiling prevented conclusive comparison of naive and antigen-experienced compartments. A strong correlation was found between observed TCR beta diversity and the percentage of naive T cells measured by flow cytometry. Because the CMV infection status of the donors was unknown, age-related changes in expanded clonotypes may potentially have been confounded.

CDR1 and CDR2 are read off the germline V gene (reference sequence) as SGHNT and YYREEE. Germline trimming: 3 bases from V, 2 bases from J; junction bases outside gene matches: 2. Including cysteine and phenylalanine, the CDR3 has 15 amino acids. The DNA shown is the 45-base CDR3, in frame from base 1. Library creation used 5' RACE. Sequencing relied on an Illumina HiSeq 2500. A second about 7 to 12 cycle PCR used a sample-barcoded 5' primer and a J-beta primer mix. A unique molecular identifier was introduced onto each TCR beta cDNA molecule by a template-switch 5' adaptor carrying 12 random nucleotides. At least 3 million CDR3-containing paired-end reads were obtained from each sample. First-strand cDNA synthesis was performed from all RNA using the Mint cDNA synthesis kit, with priming by a TRBC-specific oligonucleotide. Following uracil-DNA glycosylase treatment, all cDNA underwent a first 18-cycle PCR with the universal primers M1SS and BC2_uni_R. Per the source publication's procedure: For normalization, 1 million high-quality reads, each with a distinct molecular identifier, were randomly selected from each sample. Reads sharing molecular identifiers were discarded rather than binned into consensus sequences. MiTCR, run with a Q25 quality threshold and the strictest error-elimination algorithm, handled CDR3 identification, clonotype clustering and error correction. A nonparametric unseen species model using Euler transformation provided a lower-bound estimate of total TCR beta diversity. TCRdb reprocessed the public reads (quality trimming at Q25 with fastp, clone calling with MiXCR) and kept in-frame beta chains. Identical CDR3 proteins give one entry, which carries the most common genes and DNA. TCRdb's processing, not the study's, gives the V and J calls here. Counted in this sample were about 640,000 distinct CDR3 sequences; approximately 30% of them appeared once. Of the sample, 15% to 18% falls within the top ten clones.

This clonotype came up many times. The specificity of this receptor is unknown. No much larger clone is present one base from it, and per-base qualities are unavailable. Donors were about 36 systemically healthy Caucasian individuals from Russia aged roughly 6 to 100 years. Ten milliliters of peripheral blood were drawn from each donor into EDTA-treated Vacutainer tubes. PBMCs were isolated by Ficoll-Paque density-gradient centrifugation, with at least 7 million obtained per sample. Total RNA was extracted from PBMCs with Trizol reagent, with at least 5.5 micrograms obtained per sample. The percentages of naive CD45RAhigh/CD27high T cells were determined by flow cytometry on a PBMC aliquot from every donor.

The TCR was taken from a woman over 75 in good health. The sequenced sample was blood. The sequence joins TRBV5-4 to TRBJ2-6; a stretch of 7 junction bases matches TRBD2. The DNA sequence is TGTGCCAGCAGCTGGGAGGGGACTGGGGCCAACGTCCTGACTTTC. This translates into CASSWEGTGANVLTF. Reference TRBV5-4 and TRBJ2-6 proteins supply the regions before and after the CDR3; the full variable domain is: ETGVTQSPTHLIKTRGQQVTLRCSSQSGHNTVSWYQQALGQGPQFIFQYYREEENGRGNFPPRFSGLQFPNYSSELNVNALELDDSALYLCASSWEGTGANVLTFGAGSRLTVL.